In this sample, the clone carrying this TCR beta chain turned up many times. The time point is: sample taken at primary tumor resection. 55 to 80 TRACERx patients with early, untreated non-small cell lung cancer donated samples. The sequenced material consisted of unsorted whole RNA from tumor, nontumor lung or frozen PBMC. The sample comes from a study of spatial heterogeneity in lung cancer. Study as a whole: More beta-chain than alpha-chain sequences were consistently detected.

The CDR3 consists of 13 residues. Germline V lookup: CDR1 DFQATT, CDR2 SNEGSKA (reference sequence). V shed 7 bases and J 4 bases; nucleotides not matched to a gene: 5. Each molecule of TCR cDNA was tagged with one unique molecular identifier. TCRdb called the 5' RACE reads again in MiXCR, with one record for every CDR3 protein. This sample has roughly 13,000 distinct CDR3 sequences, with approximately 4% found just once. The rearrangement joins TRBV20-1 to TRBJ2-1; 9 nucleotides line up with TRBD1. The sample in question was PBMCs, obtained at surgery. This TCR came from a male donor with early-stage non-small cell lung cancer. As DNA, the CDR3 is TGCAGTGTACAGGGACAGGGTTACAATGAGCAGTTCTTC. This translates into CSVQGQGYNEQFF.